This entry features one T cell receptor (beta chain) sequence. The protocol was immunoSEQ multiplex PCR, while the TCRdb copy is restricted to in-frame clones and leaves out a portion. The repertoire has tens of thousands of clones, 88% of them found once; the top ten carry 14%. The sample is drawn from a study of control samples from healthy donors and cancer patients. With 7 bases clipped from V and 8 bases from J, the junction kept 12 bases outside the gene matches. In germline, CDR1 is SNHLY, CDR2 FYNNEI. This CDR3 region has 16 residues. Sequencing input: blood. The receptor was derived from a woman in her sixties or seventies in good health. The chain couples TRBV2 to TRBJ1-4, with 11 nucleotides matching TRBD1. CDR3 in amino acids: CASIWTGGYGEEKLFF. CDR3 nucleotide sequence: TGTGCCAGCATCTGGACAGGGGGCTACGGGGAAGAAAAACTGTTTTTT.